These 28 T cell receptor beta chains were all obtained from the same sample, sequenced in a study of blood T cells in healthy people across ages. Through a sample-barcoded 5' primer and a J-beta primer mix, a second PCR was run for roughly 7 to 12 cycles. TCRdb re-derived calls from the 5' RACE reads in MiXCR, one entry per CDR3 protein. The sample lists over 500,000 distinct CDR3 sequences, 25% to 35% occurring once. This same sample was also taken into another study, of T cells of mothers and their children.

Sequencing used blood. All receptors derive from a boy under 10 years old in good health.

This chain links TRBV6-1 with TRBJ2-1, with a tentative D call TRBD2 (5 bases). Trimming took off 5 bases at V and 0 bases at J, with 11 bases between the two ends. CDR3 length: 15 residues. Germline loops: CDR1 MNHNS, CDR2 SASEGT. CDR3 DNA sequence: TGTGCCAGCAGTAAGAGCGGAACCTCCTACAATGAGCAGTTCTTC. Protein product: CASSKSGTSYNEQFF.

This clonotype has a handful of counts. The V and J genes are TRBV27 and TRBJ2-1; a possible D gene is TRBD1 (7 bases). This CDR3 has 13 amino acids. V lost 6 bases, J lost 6 bases, and 12 bases lay in between. CDR1 and CDR2 (germline): MNHEY, SMNVEV (reference sequence). In DNA form, the CDR3 reads TGTGCCAGCAGCCGACAGGGAGGCAATGAGCAGTTCTTC. Amino acid sequence: CASSRQGGNEQFF.

The J gene is TRBJ1-1, the V gene TRBV27, with 7 bases matching TRBD1. Losses at the gene ends were 5 bases for V and 5 bases for J; bases not matched to a gene: 8. The CDR3 covers 14 residues. The germline V gene encodes CDR1 MNHEY and CDR2 SMNVEV (reference sequence). Written as DNA, the CDR3 is TGTGCCAGCAGTGCAGGGGGTGGTAATACTGAAGCTTTCTTT. Amino acid sequence: CASSAGGGNTEAFF.

This clonotype was counted only a few times. V and J are TRBV5-1 and TRBJ2-7; D unresolved. Trimming left V 10 bases short and J 3 bases short, with 11 bases between. The V gene's germline CDR1 is SGHRS and CDR2 YFSETQ. This CDR3 is 11 amino acids long. The CDR3 DNA reads as TGCGCCGGTCCGCAGGTCTACGAGCAGTACTTC. Amino acids: CAGPQVYEQYF.

This clonotype was seen only a few times. The gene calls are TRBV5-1 and TRBJ1-4; 7 nucleotides match TRBD1. This CDR3 has 13 residues. The germline CDR1 and CDR2 sequences are SGHRS and YFSETQ. V was clipped by 7 bases and J by 5 bases; unmatched bases: 5. The CDR3 here is CASGTTGNEKLFF. CDR3 nucleotides: TGCGCCAGCGGAACGACAGGGAATGAAAAACTGTTTTTT.

This clonotype has more than one count but fewer than ten. J is TRBJ2-7 and V is TRBV10-3; D is unresolved. Germline V gene sequence: CDR1 ENHRY, CDR2 SYGVKD. The length of the CDR3 is 15 residues. Trimming removed 4 bases from V and 6 bases from J, with 19 bases in between. CDR3 coding DNA: TGTGCCATCAGTGCAGTAGATATCCGGTTGGGCGAGCAGTACTTC. This gives the protein CAISAVDIRLGEQYF.

This clonotype occurred a few times. This chain's CDR3 is CASSSRGPNTEAFF. In DNA form, the CDR3 reads TGTGCCAGCAGCTCGAGGGGGCCTAACACTGAAGCTTTCTTT. This chain joins TRBV7-8 and TRBJ1-1, with 7 bases matching TRBD1. The CDR3 spans 14 residues. Germline trimming cut 4 bases from V and 2 bases from J; bases unmatched to any gene: 4. CDR1 and CDR2 (germline): SGHVS, FQNEAQ.

The chain recombines TRBV15 with TRBJ2-5; D gene ambiguous. The better agreement between TRBJ2-1 and the DNA end casts doubt on the J call. CDR3 length equals 14 residues. The germline CDR1 and CDR2 sequences are LNHNV and YYDKDF (reference sequence). CDR3 residues: CATSRDPGANEQFF. The CDR3 nucleotides read TGTGCCACCAGCAGAGATCCAGGAGCCAATGAGCAGTTCTTC.

CDR3 in amino acids: CASGLFLAGVNEQFF. The CDR3 DNA sequence: TGTGCTAGTGGTTTGTTCCTAGCGGGAGTAAATGAGCAGTTCTTC. The chain couples TRBV12-5 to TRBJ2-1; TRBD2 matches 10 bases. Trimming took 2 bases from V and 7 from J; bases not matched to a gene: 5. Germline CDR1 is LGHNT and CDR2 is FRNRAP. CDR3 length equals 15 residues.

The chain's CDR3 is CSAREQFEETQYF. CDR3 nucleotide sequence: TGCAGTGCTAGAGAACAGTTTGAAGAGACCCAGTACTTC. The chain joins TRBV20-1 to TRBJ2-5; D ambiguous. The CDR3 length is 13 residues. The V end was cut by 0 bases, the J end by 3 bases, with 8 bases between. Germline values: CDR1 DFQATT, CDR2 SNEGSKA (reference sequence).

This clonotype was seen more than once but under ten times. V gene TRBV6-5 combines with J gene TRBJ2-2; D unresolved. CDR3 size: 13 residues. The germline gives CDR1 MNHEY, CDR2 SVGAGI. The V end was cut by 5 bases, the J end by 9 bases, with 13 bases between. CDR3 in DNA: TGTGCCAGCAGTCCCGGCCCCAGGAGGGAGCTGTTTTTT. Its protein product is CASSPGPRRELFF.

CDR3 nucleotides: TGTGCCAGCAGCTTAGTTTCAGGGTCAGAGACCCAGTACTTC. The encoded protein is CASSLVSGSETQYF. V usage is TRBV7-2 and J usage is TRBJ2-5; D perhaps matches TRBD1 (5 bases). Trimming took 1 base from V and 4 from J, leaving 10 bases between them. The germline V gene has CDR1 SGHTA and CDR2 FQGNSA. The length of the CDR3 is 14 residues.

This clonotype was counted a few times. The chain is built from TRBV4-3 and TRBJ2-5; the D gene could be TRBD1 or TRBD2 (5 bases each). Near its end, the DNA agrees better with TRBJ2-1, so the J call may be wrong. Germline CDR1 and CDR2: LGHNA and YSLEER. The CDR3 sequence is 15 residues long. CDR3 in DNA: TGCGCCAGCAGCCAAGGCCCCCCAGGGAGCAATGAGCAGTTCTTC. This gives the protein CASSQGPPGSNEQFF.

V and J are TRBV6-2 or TRBV6-3 and TRBJ1-1; 8 positions match TRBD1. V shed 4 bases and J 6 bases; nucleotides not matched to a gene: 7. This CDR3 region has 14 residues. Germline V gene lookup returns CDR1 MNHEY and CDR2 SVGEGT. The chain's CDR3 is CASSSGQGWAEAFF. In DNA form, the CDR3 reads TGTGCCAGCAGTTCCGGACAGGGCTGGGCTGAAGCTTTCTTT.

On this clonotype: No conserved phenylalanine or tryptophan ends this CDR3, so it is likely a read error. The chain links TRBV14 to TRBJ2-1; the match to TRBD1 covers 7 bases. CDR1 and CDR2 from the germline V gene are SGHDN and FVKESK. The CDR3 totals 15 residues. Trimming removed 0 bases from V and 7 bases from J; junction bases left unmatched: 6. CDR3 amino acids: CASSQDRDRYNEQFS. DNA of the CDR3: TGTGCCAGCAGCCAAGATCGGGACAGATATAATGAGCAGTTCTCC.

The chain carries TRBV9 and TRBJ2-5; D may be TRBD1 (6 bases). The last part of the DNA fits TRBJ2-1 better; the J call may be wrong. The CDR3 length is 14 residues. CDR1 and CDR2 (germline): SGDLS, YYNGEE. Written as DNA, the CDR3 is TGTGCCAGCAGCGTAGGGGGCAGGGGAAATGAGCAGTTCTTC. Amino acid sequence: CASSVGGRGNEQFF.

This clonotype was counted between two and nine times. The V call is TRBV13, the J call TRBJ2-7; maybe TRBD2 (5 bases). The germline CDR1 and CDR2 sequences are PRHDT and FYEKMQ (reference sequence). Trimming took 4 bases from V and 4 from J, leaving 11 bases between them. The CDR3 runs 13 residues. The DNA of the CDR3 is TGTGCCAGCAGCTCGACTACGGGTTACGAGCAGTACTTC. This encodes CASSSTTGYEQYF.

The gene calls are TRBV4-1 and TRBJ2-1; TRBD2 matches at 9 bases. The junction had 5 bases not matched to a gene; V was cut back by 3 bases and J by 8 bases. Germline CDR1 reads MGHRA; CDR2 reads YSYEKL. This CDR3 comprises 14 residues. The CDR3 loop is CASSQAGGPDEQFF. The CDR3 DNA reads as TGCGCCAGCAGCCAGGCGGGAGGGCCGGATGAGCAGTTCTTC.

The chain couples TRBV7-9 to TRBJ2-1; TRBD2 matches at 10 bases. The CDR3 spans 17 residues. V was pared by 4 bases and J by 4 bases, with 10 bases of the junction left unmatched. Germline CDR1 reads SEHNR; CDR2 reads FQNEAQ (reference sequence). CDR3: CASSSSSGSSTYNEQFF. Written as DNA, the CDR3 is TGTGCCAGCAGCTCTTCTAGCGGGAGTTCCACTTACAATGAGCAGTTCTTC.

The CDR3 sequence: CATSQRYTEAFF. CDR3 bases: TGCGCCACCAGCCAGAGGTACACTGAAGCTTTCTTT. The V and J genes are TRBV10-2 and TRBJ1-1, with unresolved D. Per the germline V gene, CDR1 is WSHSY and CDR2 is SAAADI. V was trimmed by 10 bases and J by 3 bases, leaving 12 bases between them. The CDR3 totals 12 residues.

The J gene is TRBJ1-1, the V gene TRBV20-1; possible D gene TRBD1, 5 bases. The CDR3 contains 14 residues. V lost 2 bases, J lost 1 base, and 11 bases lay in between. CDR1 is DFQATT and CDR2 is SNEGSKA in the germline V gene (reference sequence). The CDR3 DNA sequence: TGCAGTGCTAGACACAGGAGTCGGAACACTGAAGCTTTCTTT. Amino acids: CSARHRSRNTEAFF.

The V gene is TRBV20-1, the J gene TRBJ2-2; 9 nucleotides align to TRBD1. This CDR3 spans 14 amino acids. In germline, CDR1 is DFQATT, CDR2 SNEGSKA (reference sequence). V trimming: 6 bases; J trimming: 4 bases; junction bases outside the gene matches: 6. The CDR3 coding sequence is TGCAGTGCCAAGGACAGGGGTGCCACCGGGGAGCTGTTTTTT. Its protein product is CSAKDRGATGELFF.

This clonotype was recorded at least ten times. V usage is TRBV29-1 and J usage is TRBJ2-5; no clear D gene. The end of the DNA aligns better with TRBJ2-1, so the J call may be wrong. The CDR3 is made up of 11 amino acids. Per the germline V gene, CDR1 is SQVTM and CDR2 is ANQGSEA. CDR3 nucleotides: TGCAGCTTCAACTTTTGGAGAGAGCAGTTCTTC. Translated, it gives CSFNFWREQFF.

The chain links TRBV20-1 to TRBJ1-5; 7 nucleotides align to TRBD1. Per the germline V gene, CDR1 is DFQATT and CDR2 is SNEGSKA (reference sequence). With 7 bases clipped from V and 6 bases from J, the junction kept 6 bases outside the gene matches. CDR3 length equals 12 residues. The CDR3 DNA reads TGCAGTGTCCCAGGGGGTGGTCAGCCCCAGCATTTT. It encodes CSVPGGGQPQHF.

This clonotype has more than one count but fewer than ten. V is TRBV20-1 and J is TRBJ2-1; 11 positions match TRBD2. The V gene end was trimmed by 5 bases and the J gene end by 4 bases; junction bases not matched to a gene: 7. CDR1 is DFQATT, CDR2 SNEGSKA, per germline (reference sequence). The CDR3 spans 15 residues. The CDR3 reads CSARLTSGDYNEQFF. In nucleotides, the CDR3 is TGCAGTGCTCGGCTGACTAGCGGGGATTACAATGAGCAGTTCTTC.

The chain employs TRBV12-3 or TRBV12-4 and TRBJ1-1; D remains unclear. The CDR3 runs 12 residues. V dropped 1 base and J dropped 8 bases, with 8 bases sitting between them. The CDR3 DNA follows: TGTGCCAGCAGTTTAGGATTTCCGGAAGCTTTCTTT. Residues: CASSLGFPEAFF.

As regards this clonotype: A single base separates this from a much larger clone, so it may be a read error. The chain combines TRBV3-1 with TRBJ2-2, with no clear D. CDR3 size: 14 residues. V was cut by 4 bases and J by 7 bases, with 13 bases left in between. In germline, CDR1 is LGHDT, CDR2 YNNKEL (reference sequence). The CDR3 DNA reads as TGTGCCAGCAGCCCAGGAGCCTGGGGCGGGGAGCTGTTTTTT. Amino acid sequence: CASSPGAWGGELFF.

Regarding this clonotype: One end of the junction does not line up with germline, which may come from a read error. The chain carries TRBV6-2 or TRBV6-3 and TRBJ2-5; maybe TRBD2 (5 bases). CDR3 length: 11 amino acids. Looked up from germline, CDR1 is MNHEY and CDR2 is SVGEGT. This CDR3 reads CASSQGGSEFF. In DNA form, the CDR3 reads TGTGCCAGCAGTCAAGGCGGGTCGGAGTTCTTC.